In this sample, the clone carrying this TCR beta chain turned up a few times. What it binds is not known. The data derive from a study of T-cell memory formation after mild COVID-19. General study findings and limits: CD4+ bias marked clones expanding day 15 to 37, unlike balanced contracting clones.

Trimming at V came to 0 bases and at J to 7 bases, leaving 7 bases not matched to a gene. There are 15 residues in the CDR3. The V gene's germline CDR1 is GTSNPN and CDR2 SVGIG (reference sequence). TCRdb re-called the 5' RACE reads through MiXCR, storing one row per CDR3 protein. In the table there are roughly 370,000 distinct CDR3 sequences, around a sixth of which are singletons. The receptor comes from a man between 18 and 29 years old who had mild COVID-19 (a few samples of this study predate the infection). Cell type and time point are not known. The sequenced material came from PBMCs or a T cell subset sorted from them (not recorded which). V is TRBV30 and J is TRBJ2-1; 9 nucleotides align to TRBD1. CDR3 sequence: CAWSVGQGLKNEQFF. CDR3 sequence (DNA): TGTGCCTGGAGTGTAGGACAGGGGTTAAAGAATGAGCAGTTCTTC.